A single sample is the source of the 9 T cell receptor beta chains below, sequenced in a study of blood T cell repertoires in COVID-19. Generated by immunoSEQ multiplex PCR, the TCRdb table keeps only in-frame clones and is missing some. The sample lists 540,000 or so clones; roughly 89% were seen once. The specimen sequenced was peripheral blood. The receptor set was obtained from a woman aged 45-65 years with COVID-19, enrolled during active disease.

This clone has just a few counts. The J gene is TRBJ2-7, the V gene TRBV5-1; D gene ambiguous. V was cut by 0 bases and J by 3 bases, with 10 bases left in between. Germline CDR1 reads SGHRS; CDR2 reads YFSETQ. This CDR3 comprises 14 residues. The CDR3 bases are TGCGCCAGCAGCTTGGGTGACACCTACTACGAGCAGTACTTC. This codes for CASSLGDTYYEQYF. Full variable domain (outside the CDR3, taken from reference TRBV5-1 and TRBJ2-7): KAGVTQTPRYLIKTRGQQVTLSCSPISGHRSVSWYQQTPGQGLQFLFEYFSETQRNKGNFPGRFSGRQFSNSRSEMNVSTLELGDSALYLCASSLGDTYYEQYFGPGTRLTVT.

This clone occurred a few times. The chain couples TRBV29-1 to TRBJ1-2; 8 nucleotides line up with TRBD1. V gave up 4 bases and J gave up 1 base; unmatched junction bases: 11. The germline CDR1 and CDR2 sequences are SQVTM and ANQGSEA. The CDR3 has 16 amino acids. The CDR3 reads CSVGDSGTGINYGYTF. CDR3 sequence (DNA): TGCAGCGTTGGGGACTCCGGGACAGGCATTAACTATGGCTACACCTTC. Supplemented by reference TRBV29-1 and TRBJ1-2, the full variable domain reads SAVISQKPSRDICQRGTSLTIQCQVDSQVTMMFWYRQQPGQSLTLIATANQGSEATYESGFVIDKFPISRPNLTFSTLTVSNMSPEDSSIYLCSVGDSGTGINYGYTFGSGTRLTVV.

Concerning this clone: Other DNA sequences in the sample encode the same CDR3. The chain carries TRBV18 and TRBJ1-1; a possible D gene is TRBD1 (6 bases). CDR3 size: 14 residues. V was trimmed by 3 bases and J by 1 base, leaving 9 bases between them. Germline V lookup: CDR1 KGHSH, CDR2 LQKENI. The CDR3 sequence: CASSPSTGNTEAFF. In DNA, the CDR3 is TGTGCCAGCTCACCCTCGACAGGGAACACTGAAGCTTTCTTT.

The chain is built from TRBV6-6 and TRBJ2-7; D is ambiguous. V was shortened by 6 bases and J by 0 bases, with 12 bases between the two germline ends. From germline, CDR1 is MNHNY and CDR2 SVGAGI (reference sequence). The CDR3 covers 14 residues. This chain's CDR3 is CASSRGSPSYEQYF. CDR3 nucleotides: TGTGCCAGCAGCCGCGGATCTCCCTCCTACGAGCAGTACTTC.

In DNA, the CDR3 is TGTGCCAGCAGCTCGGACAGGGGGCGTTCCTACGAGCAGTACTTC. Encoded protein: CASSSDRGRSYEQYF. The chain has TRBV7-9 and TRBJ2-7, with 11 bases identical to TRBD1. After removal of 4 bases from V and 1 base from J, the junction contained 3 bases not matched to a gene. The V gene's germline CDR1 is SEHNR and CDR2 FQNEAQ (reference sequence). The CDR3 is 15 amino acids.

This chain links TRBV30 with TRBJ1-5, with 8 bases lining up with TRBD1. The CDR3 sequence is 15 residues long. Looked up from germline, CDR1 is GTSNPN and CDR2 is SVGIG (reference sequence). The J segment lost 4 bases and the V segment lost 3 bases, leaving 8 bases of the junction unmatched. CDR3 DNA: TGTGCCTGGAGAGTTCCGGACAGGGATAATCAGCCCCAGCATTTT. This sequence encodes CAWRVPDRDNQPQHF.

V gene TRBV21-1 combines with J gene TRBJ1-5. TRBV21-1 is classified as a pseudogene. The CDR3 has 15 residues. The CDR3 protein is CASSKDEVSNQPQHF. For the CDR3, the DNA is TGTGCCAGCAGCAAAGATGAGGTCTCCAATCAGCCCCAGCATTTT.

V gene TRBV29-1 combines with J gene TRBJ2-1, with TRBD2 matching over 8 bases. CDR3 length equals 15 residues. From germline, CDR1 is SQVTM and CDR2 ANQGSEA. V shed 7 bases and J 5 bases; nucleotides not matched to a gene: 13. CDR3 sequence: CSAEKTGGRHNEQFF. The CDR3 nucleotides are TGCAGCGCCGAGAAGACGGGGGGGCGGCACAATGAGCAGTTCTTC.

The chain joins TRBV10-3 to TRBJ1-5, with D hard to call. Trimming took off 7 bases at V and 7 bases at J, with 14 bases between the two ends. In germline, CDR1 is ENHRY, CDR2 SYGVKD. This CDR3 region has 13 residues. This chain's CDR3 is CAIKATRGQPQHF. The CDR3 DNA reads TGTGCCATCAAGGCTACCCGAGGGCAGCCCCAGCATTTT.